The present T cell receptor beta chain was sequenced within a study of T-cell memory formation after mild COVID-19. Trimming took 3 bases from V and 4 from J, leaving 12 bases between them. The CDR3 contains 14 residues. The V gene's germline CDR1 is SGHVS and CDR2 FNYEAQ. This clonotype has at least ten counts. TCRdb re-analysed the 5' RACE reads in MiXCR, keeping a single row per CDR3 protein. The table includes about 360,000 distinct CDR3 sequences, 13% to 15% detected once. This sequence joins TRBV7-6 and TRBJ2-5; TRBD2 might be the D (6 bases). The sequence derives from a man aged 18 to 29 who had mild COVID-19 (a few samples of this study predate the infection). Cell type and time point are not known. The specimen was PBMCs or a T cell subset sorted from them (not recorded which). The CDR3 spells CASSLSSGGETQYF. The CDR3 DNA reads TGTGCCAGCAGCTTGTCCTCCGGGGGAGAGACCCAGTACTTC.